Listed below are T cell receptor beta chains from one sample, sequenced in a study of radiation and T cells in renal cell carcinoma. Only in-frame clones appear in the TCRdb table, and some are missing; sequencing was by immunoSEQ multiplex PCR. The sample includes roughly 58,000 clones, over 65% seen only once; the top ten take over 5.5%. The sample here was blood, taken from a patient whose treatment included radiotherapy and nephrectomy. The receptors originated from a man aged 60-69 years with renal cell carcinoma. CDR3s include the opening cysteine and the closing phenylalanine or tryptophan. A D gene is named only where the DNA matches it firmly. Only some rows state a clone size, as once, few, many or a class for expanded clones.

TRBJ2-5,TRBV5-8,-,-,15,TGTGCCAGCAGCTTCGCGGTAGGGCCCCAAGAGACCCAGTACTTC,CASSFAVGPQETQYF
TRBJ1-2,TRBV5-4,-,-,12,TGTGCCAGCAGCAGAACAGACCTTGGCTACACCTTC,CASSRTDLGYTF
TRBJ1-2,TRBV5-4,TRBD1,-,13,TGTGCCAGCAGCTTGGAGGGGGCGCGTGGCTACACCTTC,CASSLEGARGYTF
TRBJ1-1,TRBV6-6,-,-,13,TGTGCCAGCAGCCTAGTGGAGAACACTGAAGCTTTCTTT,CASSLVENTEAFF
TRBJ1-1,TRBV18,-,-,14,TGTGCCAGCTCACCATCGACAGGGAACACTGAAGCTTTCTTT,CASSPSTGNTEAFF
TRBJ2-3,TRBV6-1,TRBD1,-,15,TGTGCCAGCAGCGACCGGGACAGGGGAGCCGATACGCAGTATTTT,CASSDRDRGADTQYF
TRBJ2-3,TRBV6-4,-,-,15,TGTGCCAGCAGTGACGGGGTTTCCAGCACAGATACGCAGTATTTT,CASSDGVSSTDTQYF
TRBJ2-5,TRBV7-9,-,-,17,TGTGCCAGCAGCTTAGGTCTGGATGGGTTGTCAGGGGAGACCCAGTACTTC,CASSLGLDGLSGETQYF
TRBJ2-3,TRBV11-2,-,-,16,TGTGCCAGCAGCTTGGGAGGGGACACCCGCACAGATACGCAGTATTTT,CASSLGGDTRTDTQYF
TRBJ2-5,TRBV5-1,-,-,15,TGCGCCAGCAGCTTGGAATATGCTGGGGCGGAGACCCAGTACTTC,CASSLEYAGAETQYF
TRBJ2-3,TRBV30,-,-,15,TGTGCCTGGAGTGAAGGCAGGGATAGCACAGATACGCAGTATTTT,CAWSEGRDSTDTQYF
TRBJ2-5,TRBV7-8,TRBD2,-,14,TGTGCCAGCAGCTTGACTAGCGGGGGGGAGACCCAGTACTTC,CASSLTSGGETQYF
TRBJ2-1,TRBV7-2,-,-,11,TGTGCCAGCAGCTTACCCGATAAGCAGTTCTTC,CASSLPDKQFF
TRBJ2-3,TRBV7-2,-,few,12,TGTGCCAGCAGCTTGTACACAGATACGCAGTATTTT,CASSLYTDTQYF
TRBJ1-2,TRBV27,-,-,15,TGTGCCAGCAGTTACCGCGGGAGGATGAACTATGGCTACACCTTC,CASSYRGRMNYGYTF
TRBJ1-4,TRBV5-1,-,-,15,TGCGCCAGCAGCTTGGGTACAGGAGCCCTTGAAAAACTGTTTTTT,CASSLGTGALEKLFF
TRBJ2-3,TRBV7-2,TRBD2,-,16,TGTGCCAGCAGCTCCCGACTAGCGGGGGCGGGGGATACGCAGTATTTT,CASSSRLAGAGDTQYF
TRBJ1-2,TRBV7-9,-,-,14,TGTGCCAGCAGCTTAACCGACAGAGACTATGGCTACACCTTC,CASSLTDRDYGYTF
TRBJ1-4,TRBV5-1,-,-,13,TGCGCCAGCACCAGGGGCGAGAATGAAAAACTGTTTTTT,CASTRGENEKLFF
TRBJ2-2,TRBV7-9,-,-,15,TGTGCCAGCAGCTTAGATGGAGGGAACACCGGGGAGCTGTTTTTT,CASSLDGGNTGELFF
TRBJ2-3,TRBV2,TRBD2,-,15,TGTGCCAGCAGTGAATTAGCGGGGGGCACAGATACGCAGTATTTT,CASSELAGGTDTQYF
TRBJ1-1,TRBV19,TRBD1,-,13,TGTGCCAGTAGTATGGGCAGGGGGACTGAAGCTTTCTTT,CASSMGRGTEAFF
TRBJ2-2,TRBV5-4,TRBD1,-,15,TGTGCCAGCAGCTTGGAGACAGGGGGCACCGGGGAGCTGTTTTTT,CASSLETGGTGELFF
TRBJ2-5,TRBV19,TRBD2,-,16,TGTGCCAGTAGTATACAGGCTAGCGGGAGGGTGGAGACCCAGTACTTC,CASSIQASGRVETQYF
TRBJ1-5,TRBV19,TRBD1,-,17,TGTGCCAGTAGTCCAGGGCAGGGGGCATATGGGCATCAGCCCCAGCATTTT,CASSPGQGAYGHQPQHF
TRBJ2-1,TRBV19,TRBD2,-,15,TGTGCCAGTAAGAGACTAGCGGGAGTACCCAATGAGCAGTTCTTC,CASKRLAGVPNEQFF
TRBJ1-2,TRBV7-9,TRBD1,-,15,TGTGCCAGCAGCTCCCGGACAGGGCTAGACTATGGCTACACCTTC,CASSSRTGLDYGYTF
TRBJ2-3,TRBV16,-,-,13,TGTGCCAGCAGCGATGCTAGGGAGGATACGCAGTATTTT,CASSDAREDTQYF
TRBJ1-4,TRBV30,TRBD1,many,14,TGTGCCTGGAGGGAAACCGGGACAGTTGAAAAACTGTTTTTT,CAWRETGTVEKLFF
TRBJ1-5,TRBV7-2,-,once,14,TGTGCCAGCAGCTTAACCCCGGTGGAATGGCCCCAGCATTTT,CASSLTPVEWPQHF
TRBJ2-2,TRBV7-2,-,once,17,TGTGCCAGCAGCTTAGTAAGACACCCCAGAAACACCGGGGAGCTGTTTTTT,CASSLVRHPRNTGELFF
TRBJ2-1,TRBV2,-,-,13,TGTGCCAGCAGTGAAGGGAGTCGCGATGAGCAGTTCTTC,CASSEGSRDEQFF
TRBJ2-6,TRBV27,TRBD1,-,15,TGTGCCAGTCGAAGACAGGGGGCTGGGGCCAACGTCCTGACTTTC,CASRRQGAGANVLTF
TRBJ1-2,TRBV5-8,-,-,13,TGTGCCAGCAGCTTGGGAGGGGTTGATGGCTACACCTTC,CASSLGGVDGYTF
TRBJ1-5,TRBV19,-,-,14,TGTGCCAGTAGTATGGGTGAGAACAATCAGCCCCAGCATTTT,CASSMGENNQPQHF
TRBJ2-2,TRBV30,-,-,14,TGTGCCTGGACTAAGACAGGCGAAACCGGGGAGCTGTTTTTT,CAWTKTGETGELFF
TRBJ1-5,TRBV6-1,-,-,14,TGTGCCAGCAGTGAAGGACTTCAGGGTCAGCCCCAGCATTTT,CASSEGLQGQPQHF
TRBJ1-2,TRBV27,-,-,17,TGTGCCAGCAGTCCGCAACCGCCCGGAGGGGGTTACTATGGCTACACCTTC,CASSPQPPGGGYYGYTF
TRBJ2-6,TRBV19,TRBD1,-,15,TGTGCCTCCCGGGACAGAAGGTCTGGGGCCAACGTCCTGACTTTC,CASRDRRSGANVLTF
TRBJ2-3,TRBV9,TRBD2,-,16,TGTGCCAGCAGCGTATCCAGCGGGGGGGTCCCAGATACGCAGTATTTT,CASSVSSGGVPDTQYF
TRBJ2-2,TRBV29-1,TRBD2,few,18,TGCAGCGTTGAAGACCCCCGGACTAGCGCTTGGAACACCGGGGAGCTGTTTTTT,CSVEDPRTSAWNTGELFF
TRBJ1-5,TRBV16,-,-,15,TGTGCCAGCAGCCAATCGTACGCCTCAACGGGGCCCCAGCATTTT,CASSQSYASTGPQHF
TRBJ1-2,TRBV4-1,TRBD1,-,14,TGCGCCAGCAGCCTGGAGGGGACAGAGGGCGGCTACACCTTC,CASSLEGTEGGYTF
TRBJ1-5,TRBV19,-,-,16,TGTGCCAGTAGTATCCTCGGGAGGGTGAGCAATCAGCCCCAGCATTTT,CASSILGRVSNQPQHF
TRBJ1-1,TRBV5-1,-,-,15,TGCGCCAGCAGCTTGAGGTCCGGGAGGGACACTGAAGCTTTCTTT,CASSLRSGRDTEAFF